The 19 T cell receptor beta chains given below trace back to one sample, sequenced in a study of T cells in Graves' hyperthyroidism and ophthalmopathy. Amplified regions were TCR beta CDR3 sequences from RNA transcripts. The study used the HTBI primer set for a first-round RT-PCR of the TCR CDR3. MiXCR, applied by TCRdb to the multiplex PCR reads, yields one record per CDR3 protein. The table includes a few hundred thousand distinct CDR3 sequences, about half detected once. Material for sequencing was peripheral blood or thyroid tissue (not recorded which). The receptors were gathered from a woman under 30 with Graves' hyperthyroidism.

This clonotype was recorded many times. The rearrangement joins TRBV5-5 to TRBJ1-1, with a tentative D call TRBD1 (6 bases). Trimming removed 2 bases from V and 7 bases from J, with 6 bases in between. Germline V gene lookup returns CDR1 SGHKS and CDR2 YYEKEE (reference sequence). The length of the CDR3 is 11 residues. In DNA form, the CDR3 reads TGTGCCAGCAGCTTCAGGGGTGAAGCTTTCTTT. Protein sequence: CASSFRGEAFF.

This clonotype was seen once. It may be a read error: a sequence one base away is much more abundant. The CDR3 does not end in the conserved phenylalanine or tryptophan, so this is likely a read error. The V call is TRBV7-9, the J call TRBJ2-7; tentatively, D is TRBD1 (7 bases). This CDR3 comprises 16 residues. The V end lost 6 bases, the J end lost 2 bases, and 20 bases lay between the germline ends. Germline values: CDR1 SEHNR, CDR2 FQNEAQ (reference sequence). The CDR3 DNA sequence: TGTGCCAGCAGGGACGCCGGCGGGACAGAGACCTACGAGCAGTACCTC. This codes for CASRDAGGTETYEQYL.

The genes are TRBV29-1 and TRBJ1-6; unclear D gene. The V and J ends lost 4 bases and 7 bases respectively, with 14 bases between them. The CDR3 runs 14 residues. In germline, CDR1 is SQVTM, CDR2 ANQGSEA. The CDR3 sequence: CSVASSLQNSPLHF. CDR3 bases: TGCAGCGTTGCCAGCAGCTTACAGAATTCACCCCTCCACTTT.

The table lists this clonotype with a few counts. The rearrangement links TRBV24-1 to TRBJ2-3; D is undetermined. This CDR3 contains 14 residues. Trimming cost V 4 bases and J 1 base, with 8 bases left between them. Germline-derived CDR1 and CDR2 are KGHDR and SFDVKD. In DNA, the CDR3 is TGTGCCACCAGTGAAGGACGGGGCACAGATACGCAGTATTTT. The encoded protein is CATSEGRGTDTQYF.

The sample holds a few counts of this clonotype. This rearrangement joins TRBV18 to TRBJ2-5; weak D call: TRBD1 (6 bases). The CDR3 loop spans 13 amino acids. Germline V gives CDR1 KGHSH, CDR2 LQKENI. V lost 5 bases to trimming and J lost 5 bases, with 12 bases between them. The CDR3 sequence is CASSENRAETQYF. In DNA form, the CDR3 reads TGTGCCAGCTCAGAGAACAGGGCTGAGACCCAGTACTTC.

The chain recombines TRBV5-1 with TRBJ1-2; tentatively, D is TRBD1 (6 bases). V shed 4 bases and J shed 10 bases, with 14 bases lying between them. Germline CDR1 SGHRS, CDR2 YFSETQ. The CDR3 covers 12 residues. This CDR3 reads CASSQQGSSYTF. In DNA, the CDR3 is TGCGCCAGCAGCCAACAGGGTAGCTCCTACACCTTC.

Points on this clonotype: A junction end diverges from the germline sequence, so it may reflect a read error. This chain links TRBV7-2 with TRBJ1-1; maybe TRBD1 (6 bases). In germline, CDR1 is SGHTA, CDR2 FQGNSA. CDR3 length: 14 amino acids. Here the CDR3 DNA reads TGTGCCAGCAGTCTAGGACAGATGAACGCTGAAGCTTTCTTT. Its protein product is CASSLGQMNAEAFF.

This chain links TRBV15 with TRBJ2-1, with a tentative D call TRBD2 (5 bases). The CDR3 loop spans 16 amino acids. The V and J ends lost 4 bases and 7 bases respectively, with 20 bases between them. The germline gives CDR1 LNHNV, CDR2 YYDKDF (reference sequence). CDR3 in amino acids: CATSTERQLGENEQFF. The DNA of the CDR3 is TGTGCCACCAGCACGGAGCGTCAACTAGGAGAGAATGAGCAGTTCTTC.

The chain combines TRBV7-9 with TRBJ2-6; D gene unclear. The length of the CDR3 is 15 residues. Germline CDR1 and CDR2: SEHNR and FQNEAQ (reference sequence). V was cut by 2 bases and J by 4 bases, with 9 bases left in between. In DNA form, the CDR3 reads TGTGCCAGCAGCTTAACGACGGCGGGGGCCAACGTCCTGACTTTC. Encoded protein: CASSLTTAGANVLTF.

In the case of this clonotype: A much larger clone lies one base from this, so it may be a read error. J is TRBJ1-3 and V is TRBV7-2; D is uncertain. The length of the CDR3 is 18 residues. CDR1 is SGHTA, CDR2 FQGNSA, per germline. The CDR3 protein is CASSKRHLRVGSGDTIYF. As DNA, the CDR3 is TGTGCCAGCAGCAAACGTCATCTTCGGGTAGGGTCTGGAGACACCATATATTTT.

This clonotype was found many times. V usage is TRBV3-1 and J usage is TRBJ1-2; TRBD1 matches at 8 bases. With 4 bases clipped from V and 8 bases from J, the junction kept 6 bases outside the gene matches. The germline V gene has CDR1 LGHDT and CDR2 YNNKEL (reference sequence). The CDR3 extends over 13 amino acids. CDR3 sequence: CASSPTGGEGYTF. The CDR3 DNA is TGTGCCAGCAGCCCCACAGGGGGAGAAGGCTACACCTTC.

The gene calls are TRBV7-9 and TRBJ1-1, with D unclear. V was trimmed by 3 bases and J by 3 bases, leaving 8 bases between them. This CDR3 is built from 13 residues. Per germline, CDR1 SEHNR and CDR2 FQNEAQ (reference sequence). CDR3 nucleotide sequence: TGTGCCAGCAGCTTGTCGACGGACACTGAAGCTTTCTTT. Its translation is CASSLSTDTEAFF.

This clonotype was seen ten or more times. The V call is TRBV5-5, the J call TRBJ2-5; D not certain. Between the trimmed V and J ends, which lost 0 bases and 0 bases, there was a span of 6 bases. The germline gives CDR1 SGHKS, CDR2 YYEKEE (reference sequence). This CDR3 is 14 amino acids long. DNA for the CDR3: TGTGCCAGCAGCTTGGTCGCCGACCAAGAGACCCAGTACTTC. Translation: CASSLVADQETQYF.

The CDR3 bases are TGTGCCAGCAGCTTAGACAACGATGAGCAGTTCTTC. It is translated as CASSLDNDEQFF. The chain is built from TRBV7-2 and TRBJ2-1; D gene uncertain. Germline CDR1 and CDR2: SGHTA and FQGNSA. The CDR3 consists of 12 residues. Trimming removed 1 base from V and 8 bases from J, with 6 bases in between. Combining the CDR3 with reference TRBV7-2 and TRBJ2-1 gives the whole variable domain GAGVSQSPSNKVTEKGKDVELRCDPISGHTALYWYRQSLGQGLEFLIYFQGNSAPDKSGLPSDRFSAERTGGSVSTLTIQRTQQEDSAVYLCASSLDNDEQFFGPGTRLTVL.

This clonotype occurred many times. V usage is TRBV10-3 and J usage is TRBJ1-5; D is perhaps TRBD1 (6 bases). The CDR3 consists of 14 residues. V was cut by 8 bases and J by 3 bases, with 14 bases left in between. CDR1 ENHRY and CDR2 SYGVKD come from the germline V gene. CDR3 in amino acids: CAIRGDRLNQPQHF. The CDR3 nucleotides read TGTGCCATCCGGGGCGACAGGCTCAATCAGCCCCAGCATTTT.

This clonotype was recorded a few times. V gene TRBV9 combines with J gene TRBJ2-7; D call uncertain. This CDR3 has 16 residues. CDR1 is SGDLS, CDR2 YYNGEE, per germline. V lost 7 bases to trimming and J lost 3 bases, with 23 bases between them. This CDR3 reads CASSPPPGRTSYEQYF. Written as DNA, the CDR3 is TGTGCCAGCTCACCTCCCCCCGGCAGGACCAGCTACGAGCAGTACTTC.

The chain links TRBV19 to TRBJ2-1; D perhaps matches TRBD2 (6 bases). Germline V gives CDR1 LNHDA, CDR2 SQIVND (reference sequence). V was pared by 4 bases and J by 3 bases, with 13 bases between. The CDR3 runs to 15 residues. CDR3 residues: CASSTTGTYYNEQFF. DNA for the CDR3: TGTGCCAGTAGTACCACCGGGACTTACTACAATGAGCAGTTCTTC.

This clonotype was detected many times. The chain employs TRBV11-3 and TRBJ1-1; no clear D gene. CDR3 size: 16 residues. CDR1 and CDR2 from the germline V gene are SGHNT and YENEEA. Trimming pared 5 bases from V and 0 bases from J, leaving 16 bases between. The CDR3 DNA reads as TGTGCCAGCAGCCTACGCCCAAGAGGCCTGAACACTGAAGCTTTCTTT. Translated, it gives CASSLRPRGLNTEAFF.

This clonotype was recorded a few times. The CDR3 here is CSAGMGGTETQYF. CDR3 sequence (DNA): TGCAGTGCCGGGATGGGGGGCACGGAGACCCAGTACTTC. The rearrangement joins TRBV20-1 to TRBJ2-5; D is tentatively TRBD1 or TRBD2 (6 bases each). Germline CDR1 and CDR2: DFQATT and SNEGSKA (reference sequence). The length of the CDR3 is 13 residues. V was cut by 6 bases and J by 5 bases, with 16 bases left in between.